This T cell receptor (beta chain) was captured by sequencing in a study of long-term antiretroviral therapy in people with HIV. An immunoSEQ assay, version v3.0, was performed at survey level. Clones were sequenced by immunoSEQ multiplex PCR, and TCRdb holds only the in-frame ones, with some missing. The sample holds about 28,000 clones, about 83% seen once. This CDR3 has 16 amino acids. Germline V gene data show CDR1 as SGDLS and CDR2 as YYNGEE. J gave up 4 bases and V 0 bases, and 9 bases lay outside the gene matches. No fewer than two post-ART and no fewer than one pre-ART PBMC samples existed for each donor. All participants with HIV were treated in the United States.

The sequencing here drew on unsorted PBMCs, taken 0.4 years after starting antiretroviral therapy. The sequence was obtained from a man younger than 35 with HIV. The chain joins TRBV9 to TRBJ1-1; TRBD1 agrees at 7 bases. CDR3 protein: CASSVALEQGITEAFF. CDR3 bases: TGTGCCAGCAGCGTAGCTTTGGAACAGGGGATCACTGAAGCTTTCTTT.